One sample yielded the 9 T cell receptor beta chains listed below, sequenced in a study of CD8+ T cells in alopecia areata. Following extraction, RNA underwent reverse transcription to cDNA, which served as the sequencing template. The assay was immunoSEQ multiplex PCR, and TCRdb's table has in-frame clones only and misses some. The sample yields about 2,700 clones, without any singletons. Sequencing was done on a sample of lesional skin. The receptors derive from a C3H/HeJ mouse with alopecia areata. Mouse MHC haplotype: H2-k.

This clone counts as medium-sized. Genes and germline are mouse. The CDR3 end falls 4 residues outside the read, so it is completed with the germline J gene. Other DNA sequences in the sample encode the same CDR3. The chain uses TRBV16 and TRBJ1-2; 8 nucleotides match TRBD1. Germline-derived CDR1 and CDR2 are SGHSA and FRNQAP. Germline trimming cut 4 bases from V and 4 bases from J; bases unmatched to any gene: 2. The CDR3 spans 13 residues. CDR3 in amino acids: CASSSGQGSDYTF. CDR3 DNA, as far as it was read: TGTGCAAGCAGCTCTGGACAGGGCTCC. The complete variable domain, with remaining parts taken from reference TRBV16 and TRBJ1-2, reads NAGVIQTPRHKVTGKGQEATLWCEPISGHSAVFWYRQTIVQGLEFLTYFRNQAPIDDSGMPKERFSAQMPNQSHSTLKIQSTQPQDSAVYLCASSSGQGSDYTFGSGTRLLVI.

This clone was seen repeatedly, ten times or more. The genes and germline here are from mouse. The read falls 4 residues short of the CDR3 end, and the missing part is taken from the germline J gene. The chain combines TRBV14 with TRBJ2-5; D ambiguous. The CDR3 has 11 residues. CDR1 and CDR2 (germline): SGHDT, FRDEAV. The CDR3 loop reads CASSQKDTQYF. The sequenced CDR3 bases are TGTGCCAGCAGCCAAAAAGAC.

This clone was counted many times. Gene labels here are mouse ones. The CDR3 DNA, read in part, is TGTGCCAGCAGCCAACCCAGGGGGCAGGGCCAAGAC. It specifies CASSQPRGQGQD. The full CDR3 sequence reads CASSQPRGQGQDTQYF. This chain uses TRBV14 with TRBJ2-5; 8 nucleotides align to TRBD1. The sequence runs out 4 residues before the end of the CDR3; the remainder is reconstructed from the germline J gene. CDR3 length: 16 amino acids. V lost 5 bases, J lost 2 bases, and 10 bases stayed unmatched. Germline V gene sequence: CDR1 SGHDT, CDR2 FRDEAV. Using reference TRBV14 and TRBJ2-5 for the parts outside the CDR3, the full variable domain is EAGVTQSPRYAVLQEGQAVSFWCDPISGHDTLYWYQQPRDQGPQLLVYFRDEAVIDNSQLPSDRFSAVRPKGTNSTLKIQSAKQGDTATYLCASSQPRGQGQDTQYFGPGTRLLVL.

This clone was seen at least ten times. These gene names are mouse names. The CDR3 is cut off 4 residues early in the read; its end comes from the germline J gene. This chain uses TRBV5 with TRBJ2-2, with 7 positions matching TRBD1. With V trimmed by 4 bases and J by 0 bases, 2 bases remained unmatched. This CDR3 has 15 residues. CDR1 is LGHNA, CDR2 YNLKQL, per germline (reference sequence). CDR3 bases read: TGTGCCAGCAGCCCCGACAGGGCAAACACCGGG. This codes for CASSPDRANTG. The entire CDR3 is CASSPDRANTGQLYF.

This clone was seen a few times. Any gene name here is a mouse gene name. The CDR3 end is not reached by the read, which stops 4 residues before it; the germline J gene fills it in. The chain has TRBV13-1 and TRBJ2-5, with a weak D call TRBD1 (7 bases). Germline-derived CDR1 and CDR2 are NSHNY and SYGAGN. The CDR3 totals 14 residues. CDR3 sequence: CASSMGDRGDTQYF. The DNA read from the CDR3 is TGTGCCAGCAGTATGGGGGACAGAGGAGAC.

This clone was detected ten times or more. The germline and genes are mouse ones. From the germline J gene comes the end of the CDR3, since the read stops 4 residues before it. V is TRBV14 and J is TRBJ2-7, with 11 positions matching TRBD2. This CDR3 is 16 amino acids long. V shed 4 bases and J 0 bases; nucleotides not matched to a gene: 6. Germline CDR1 SGHDT, CDR2 FRDEAV. CDR3 bases read: TGTGCCAGCAGTCCCACCGACTGGGGGGGCTCCTAT. It specifies CASSPTDWGGSY. The CDR3 as a whole reads CASSPTDWGGSYEQYF.

This clone was detected many times. Gene names denote mouse genes. Sequencing ends 4 residues short of the CDR3 end; the germline J gene provides the rest. The rearrangement links TRBV19 to TRBJ2-5, with D possibly being TRBD1 (6 bases). Germline CDR1 reads FNHDT; CDR2 reads SITEND (reference sequence). This CDR3 has 11 amino acids. CDR3 sequence: CASRQGDTQYF. CDR3 DNA (partial): TGTGCCAGCAGACAGGGAGAC.

Many counts were recorded for this clone. Mouse gene names and germline throughout. The CDR3 end lies 4 residues beyond the end of the read and is filled in from the germline J gene. The chain recombines TRBV13-2 with TRBJ2-5; TRBD2 aligns across 9 bases. With 3 bases clipped from V and 2 bases from J, the junction kept 1 base outside the gene matches. CDR1 NNHNN and CDR2 SYGAGS come from the germline V gene (reference sequence). There are 14 residues in the CDR3. The part of the CDR3 DNA that was read is TGTGCCAGCGGTGGACTGGGGGTCCAAGAC. Protein sequence: CASGGLGVQD. The full CDR3 is CASGGLGVQDTQYF.

There are many counts of this clone. Genes and germline are mouse. Read data end 4 residues before the CDR3 end; the end is taken from the germline J gene. V usage is TRBV13-1 and J usage is TRBJ1-4, with D tentatively TRBD1 (6 bases). Germline V gives CDR1 NSHNY, CDR2 SYGAGN. V was shortened by 3 bases and J by 0 bases, with 6 bases between the two germline ends. The CDR3 sequence is 14 residues long. The sequenced part of the CDR3 DNA is TGTGCCAGCAGTGGGACAGTTTCCAACGAA. Encoded protein: CASSGTVSNE. The complete CDR3 sequence is CASSGTVSNERLFF.